Below, 4 T cell receptor beta chains from the same sample are listed, as sequenced in a study of T cell responses to AZD1222 COVID-19 vaccine. Produced via immunoSEQ multiplex PCR; TCRdb's table is partial and in-frame only. The repertoire holds fewer than 250,000 clones, with more than 85% as singletons. This specimen consisted of peripheral blood, obtained on day 0 of MenACWY control vaccination. The receptors stem from an adult in good health.

The chain links TRBV10-1 to TRBJ2-1; 9 bases agree with TRBD2. V trimming: 3 bases; J trimming: 7 bases; junction bases outside the gene matches: 4. The CDR3 is made up of 14 amino acids. Germline-derived CDR1 and CDR2 are WNHNN and SYGVQD (reference sequence). The CDR3 DNA is TGCGCCAGCAGTGAAGGGGGACTAGCAAATGAGCAGTTCTTC. Translated, it gives CASSEGGLANEQFF.

This sequence joins TRBV6-8 and TRBJ1-5, with unresolved D. Germline V CDR1 and CDR2: MNHGY, SAAAGT. The CDR3 covers 16 residues. V was clipped by 2 bases and J by 5 bases, with 16 bases between them. CDR3 coding DNA: TGTGCCAGCAGTTACCCCCTAGAGAGGACCGATCAGCCCCAGCATTTT. Translating gives CASSYPLERTDQPQHF.

V gene TRBV10-2 combines with J gene TRBJ2-7; 7 bases fit TRBD1. Germline assignment: CDR1 WSHSY and CDR2 SAAADI. The CDR3 runs to 14 residues. The junction had 5 bases not matched to a gene; V was cut back by 6 bases and J by 0 bases. For the CDR3, the DNA is TGCGCCAGCAGACTAAGACAGGGCTCCTACGAGCAGTACTTC. Encoded protein: CASRLRQGSYEQYF.

This chain connects TRBV6-5 to TRBJ1-4, with D possibly matching TRBD1 (5 bases). Germline CDR1 is MNHEY and CDR2 is SVGAGI. This CDR3 is built from 13 residues. Between the trimmed V and J ends, which lost 5 bases and 9 bases, there was a span of 13 bases. CDR3 amino acids: CASSPEGPQKLFF. CDR3 in DNA: TGTGCCAGCAGTCCCGAGGGACCTCAAAAACTGTTTTTT.